This entry features one T cell receptor beta chain sequence. Its antigen is not known. The table came from immunoSEQ multiplex PCR; TCRdb's copy has only in-frame clones and leaves some out. The sample yields a few million clones, approximately 93% seen once. This sample stems from a study of shared clonotypes between healthy human individuals. Study in general: A couple of women and a few men aged 18 to 49 made up the donors. Study-wide results and caveats: Unshared clonotypes carried lower generation probabilities than those common to all four donors. Naive CD4 clonotypes were shared across several donors at roughly 5.3%.

This TCR was sampled from a man aged 18 to 35 in good health. Some clones in this sample may be carry-over from other donors' samples. The sample consisted of naive CD4+ T cells from PBMCs. Subset specified: CD45RA+ positively selected.

The DNA of the CDR3 is TGTGCCAGCAGCTTGGAGAGGCTCTCCTACAATGAGCAGTTCTTC. Translation gives CASSLERLSYNEQFF. The chain uses TRBV5-5 and TRBJ2-1; D is uncertain. The CDR3 runs 15 residues. Per germline, CDR1 SGHKS and CDR2 YYEKEE (reference sequence). V gave up 0 bases and J gave up 0 bases, with 7 bases separating them.